The 27 T cell receptor beta chains presented below share a single source sample, sequenced in a study of blood T cells in healthy people across ages. Sample-barcoded 5' priming and a J-beta primer mix drove a second PCR of 7 to 11 cycles. TCRdb recomputed calls from the 5' RACE reads with MiXCR, one row per CDR3 protein. The sample shows about 930,000 distinct CDR3 sequences, around 29% of them seen only once. These sequences were also reported in another study, on T cells of mothers and their children.

Sample: blood. The receptors were sampled from a woman between 40 and 50 years old in good health.

This chain connects TRBV7-8 to TRBJ2-5, with D hard to call. The germline V gene encodes CDR1 SGHVS and CDR2 FQNEAQ. Trimming removed 8 bases from V and 0 bases from J, with 10 bases in between. This CDR3 comprises 13 residues. CDR3 protein: CASGRSDQETQYF. The CDR3 DNA sequence: TGTGCCAGCGGCCGATCCGACCAAGAGACCCAGTACTTC.

The rearrangement joins TRBV28 to TRBJ1-2; 7 bases are a match to TRBD1. The length of the CDR3 is 15 residues. Germline V lookup: CDR1 MDHEN, CDR2 SYDVKM. V shed 5 bases, J shed 5 bases, and the junction held 11 bases outside the gene matches. The CDR3 sequence: CASSLEPGTAYGYTF. Here the CDR3 DNA reads TGTGCCAGCAGTCTTGAGCCCGGGACAGCTTATGGCTACACCTTC.

This clonotype was seen ten or more times. CDR3 in DNA: TGCAGCGTTCAACGCGAGGGCGCGATGAGCTCCTACAATGAGCAGTTCTTC. Encoded protein: CSVQREGAMSSYNEQFF. The rearrangement joins TRBV29-1 to TRBJ2-1; a weak D match, TRBD2 (5 bases). V was pared by 5 bases and J by 0 bases, with 20 bases between. Germline assignment: CDR1 SQVTM and CDR2 ANQGSEA. The CDR3 runs 17 residues.

In nucleotides, the CDR3 is TGTGCCAGCAGTTATTCTATCGGAGCCCAGGGTTACTATGGCTACACCTTC. Its protein product is CASSYSIGAQGYYGYTF. V usage is TRBV6-5 and J usage is TRBJ1-2; possible D gene TRBD1, 5 bases. Germline-derived CDR1 and CDR2 are MNHEY and SVGAGI. This CDR3 is 17 amino acids long. Trimming took 3 bases from V and 3 from J, leaving 20 bases between them.

The table lists this clonotype with many counts. The V gene is TRBV18, the J gene TRBJ1-1; D is uncertain. Germline lookup yields CDR1 KGHSH and CDR2 LQKENI. This CDR3 is 15 amino acids long. Trimming took off 3 bases at V and 0 bases at J, with 11 bases between the two ends. CDR3 residues: CASSPFYSMNTEAFF. DNA of the CDR3: TGTGCCAGCTCACCGTTTTACTCAATGAACACTGAAGCTTTCTTT. Combining the CDR3 with reference TRBV18 and TRBJ1-1 gives the whole variable domain NAGVMQNPRHLVRRRGQEARLRCSPMKGHSHVYWYRQLPEEGLKFMVYLQKENIIDESGMPKERFSAEFPKEGPSILRIQQVVRGDSAAYFCASSPFYSMNTEAFFGQGTRLTVV.

Remarks on this clonotype: Germline and junction disagree at one end, which may indicate a read error. The J gene is TRBJ1-4, the V gene TRBV5-8; 8 bases match TRBD1. Germline values: CDR1 SGHTS, CDR2 YDEGEE. This CDR3 has 10 amino acids. Here the CDR3 reads CASRPGQGIF. The CDR3 bases are TGTGCCAGCAGGCCCGGACAGGGCATTTTT. Drawing the rest from reference TRBV5-8 and TRBJ1-4, the complete variable domain is EAGVTQSPTHLIKTRGQQATLRCSPISGHTSVYWYQQALGLGLQFLLWYDEGEERNRGNFPPRFSGRQFPNYSSELNVNALELEDSALYLCASRPGQGIFGSGTQLSVL.

This clonotype was found many times. This chain connects TRBV6-5 to TRBJ2-6; 9 nucleotides line up with TRBD1. The V gene's germline CDR1 is MNHEY and CDR2 SVGAGI. The V segment lost 6 bases and the J segment 0 bases; nucleotides outside the gene matches: 0. The CDR3 is 15 amino acids. This CDR3 reads CASRTGGSGANVLTF. The CDR3 DNA is TGTGCCAGCAGGACAGGGGGCTCTGGGGCCAACGTCCTGACTTTC.

This clonotype was detected only a few times. The V call is TRBV3-1, the J call TRBJ2-3; D unclear. Germline V gene data show CDR1 as LGHDT and CDR2 as YNNKEL (reference sequence). This CDR3 comprises 14 residues. V was trimmed by 2 bases and J by 3 bases, leaving 9 bases between them. CDR3 in amino acids: CASSQKDGTDTQYF. CDR3 in DNA: TGTGCCAGCAGCCAAAAGGACGGAACAGATACGCAGTATTTT.

There are many counts of this clonotype. The V gene is TRBV28, the J gene TRBJ2-7; 9 nucleotides align to TRBD2. The CDR3 sequence is 13 residues long. The V gene's germline CDR1 is MDHEN and CDR2 SYDVKM. Trimming at V came to 4 bases and at J to 2 bases, leaving 0 bases not matched to a gene. CDR3 DNA sequence: TGTGCCAGCAGTTCTAGCGGGGCCTACGAGCAGTACTTC. Encoded protein: CASSSSGAYEQYF.

This chain connects TRBV10-3 to TRBJ2-7; D not certain. The CDR3 has 11 amino acids. Germline lookup yields CDR1 ENHRY and CDR2 SYGVKD. Trimming took off 7 bases at V and 2 bases at J, with 6 bases between the two ends. The CDR3: CAIMGTYEQYF. The CDR3 DNA follows: TGTGCCATCATGGGGACCTACGAGCAGTACTTC.

With respect to this clonotype: Since a much larger clone is just one base distant, this may be a read error. The chain is built from TRBV10-3 and TRBJ2-6; TRBD1 matches 12 bases. The germline V gene has CDR1 ENHRY and CDR2 SYGVKD. V shed 5 bases, J shed 3 bases, and the junction held 8 bases outside the gene matches. This CDR3 region has 18 residues. Here the CDR3 reads CAISYPGTGGYGANVLTF. The CDR3 coding sequence is TGTGCCATCAGTTACCCCGGGACAGGGGGCTATGGGGCCAACGTCCTGACTTTC.

This clonotype was picked up a small number of times. The genes are TRBV4-2 and TRBJ2-7, with D perhaps matching TRBD2 (6 bases). Germline V gives CDR1 LGHNA, CDR2 YNFKEQ. The CDR3 length is 15 residues. The ends were cut back, 2 bases at V and 5 bases at J, with 16 bases in the middle. Written as DNA, the CDR3 is TGTGCCAGCAGCCAATCGACATGGGGCGGGGACGAGCAGTACTTC. It codes for CASSQSTWGGDEQYF.

The rearrangement uses TRBV20-1 and TRBJ2-1; tentatively, D is TRBD1 (8 bases). This CDR3 is 15 amino acids long. CDR1 is DFQATT, CDR2 SNEGSKA, per germline (reference sequence). V shed 5 bases and J shed 5 bases, with 19 bases lying between them. The DNA of the CDR3 is TGCAGTGCTCCCAGGGGGCGGGGGATCGACAATGAGCAGTTCTTC. This translates into CSAPRGRGIDNEQFF.

In its sample, this clonotype was seen a few times. This chain uses TRBV5-1 with TRBJ1-1; D unresolved. Germline CDR1 and CDR2: SGHRS and YFSETQ. This CDR3 has 15 amino acids. V lost 0 bases and J 1 base, leaving 10 bases between the germline ends. This CDR3 reads CASSLEVSWNTEAFF. The CDR3 DNA sequence: TGCGCCAGCAGCTTGGAAGTATCGTGGAACACTGAAGCTTTCTTT.

This clonotype has only a few counts. In nucleotides, the CDR3 is TGTGCCAGCAGTGACTCGACCGGAAGCACAGATACGCAGTATTTT. Encoded protein: CASSDSTGSTDTQYF. The gene calls are TRBV6-4 and TRBJ2-3, with D unresolved. Between the trimmed V and J ends, which lost 0 bases and 0 bases, there was a span of 7 bases. The length of the CDR3 is 15 residues. Germline CDR1 is MRHNA and CDR2 is SNTAGT.

This clonotype was picked up a small number of times. The chain is built from TRBV4-1 and TRBJ1-4; 8 bases agree with TRBD1. Germline CDR1 reads MGHRA; CDR2 reads YSYEKL. V was pared by 0 bases and J by 2 bases, with 14 bases of the junction left unmatched. This CDR3 is 20 amino acids long. CDR3 bases: TGCGCCAGCAGCCAAGATGGGGGCAGGGGGCGCGTACGGACTAATGAAAAACTGTTTTTT. Its protein product is CASSQDGGRGRVRTNEKLFF.

This rearrangement joins TRBV13 to TRBJ1-2, with 9 bases lining up with TRBD1. J was trimmed by 7 bases and V by 5 bases; bases with no gene match: 14. The V gene's germline CDR1 is PRHDT and CDR2 FYEKMQ (reference sequence). The CDR3 runs to 16 residues. In nucleotides, the CDR3 is TGTGCCAGCAGCATCGAACAGGGGGCGCTTAGTAGTGGCTACACCTTC. This sequence encodes CASSIEQGALSSGYTF.

The chain couples TRBV20-1 to TRBJ1-2, with D possibly being TRBD1 (5 bases). The CDR3 spans 12 residues. Per the germline V gene, CDR1 is DFQATT and CDR2 is SNEGSKA (reference sequence). The ends were cut back, 5 bases at V and 5 bases at J, with 12 bases in the middle. CDR3 coding DNA: TGCAGTGCTGCGGGGGGTGGATATGGCTACACCTTC. Translating gives CSAAGGGYGYTF.

This clonotype was counted a few times. This chain links TRBV4-1 with TRBJ1-1; tentatively, D is TRBD1 (5 bases). The germline V gene encodes CDR1 MGHRA and CDR2 YSYEKL. Trimming took off 4 bases at V and 6 bases at J, with 12 bases between the two ends. This CDR3 comprises 13 residues. The CDR3 sequence is CASSPLGGAEAFF. DNA of the CDR3: TGCGCCAGCAGCCCCCTCGGGGGGGCTGAAGCTTTCTTT.

This clonotype has more than one count but fewer than ten. The V and J genes are TRBV6-6 and TRBJ1-1; the match to TRBD1 covers 7 bases. The V and J ends lost 5 bases and 4 bases, in that order; junction bases with no gene match: 10. The germline V gene has CDR1 MNHNY and CDR2 SVGAGI (reference sequence). The CDR3 sequence is 15 residues long. Written as DNA, the CDR3 is TGTGCCAGCAGTAAAGACAGGGTCGGCGGCACTGAAGCTTTCTTT. This codes for CASSKDRVGGTEAFF.

The chain is built from TRBV4-1 and TRBJ2-5; perhaps TRBD1 as D (7 bases). CDR1 MGHRA and CDR2 YSYEKL come from the germline V gene. The length of the CDR3 is 17 residues. Trimming took off 2 bases at V and 11 bases at J, with 27 bases between the two ends. The CDR3 nucleotides read TGCGCCAGCAGCCAACCCCCCCGGGGGACTGAATTCAGGGGGCAGTACTTC. Its protein product is CASSQPPRGTEFRGQYF.

This clonotype has a handful of counts. J is TRBJ2-3 and V is TRBV5-1; 8 bases are shared with TRBD2. V shed 4 bases and J 4 bases; nucleotides not matched to a gene: 5. CDR1 is SGHRS and CDR2 is YFSETQ in the germline V gene. This CDR3 has 14 residues. In DNA form, the CDR3 reads TGCGCCAGCAGCACCGGACTAGCTGCAGATACGCAGTATTTT. Translation gives CASSTGLAADTQYF. Variable domain in full (rest from reference TRBV5-1 and TRBJ2-3): KAGVTQTPRYLIKTRGQQVTLSCSPISGHRSVSWYQQTPGQGLQFLFEYFSETQRNKGNFPGRFSGRQFSNSRSEMNVSTLELGDSALYLCASSTGLAADTQYFGPGTRLTVL.

This rearrangement joins TRBV29-1 to TRBJ2-2; D uncertain. CDR1 SQVTM and CDR2 ANQGSEA come from the germline V gene. CDR3 length: 13 amino acids. V was trimmed by 8 bases and J by 4 bases, leaving 14 bases between them. The CDR3, as DNA: TGCAGCTTTAGCACTAAAGCCACCGGGGAGCTGTTTTTT. This encodes CSFSTKATGELFF.

This clonotype was recorded many times. The chain employs TRBV6-5 and TRBJ2-7, with TRBD1 matching over 8 bases. The CDR3 covers 15 residues. V lost 6 bases to trimming and J lost 4 bases; unmatched junction nucleotides: 11. Per the germline V gene, CDR1 is MNHEY and CDR2 is SVGAGI. This CDR3 reads CASSRNGQGWYEQYF. The CDR3 DNA reads TGTGCCAGCAGCCGAAACGGACAGGGATGGTACGAGCAGTACTTC.

There are a few counts of this clonotype. J is TRBJ2-7 and V is TRBV30; D is uncertain. CDR3 size: 15 residues. CDR1 and CDR2 (germline): GTSNPN, SVGIG (reference sequence). The ends were cut back, 3 bases at V and 3 bases at J, with 18 bases in the middle. For the CDR3, the DNA is TGTGCCTGGAGCGCTCCTGGCCCTTCCTTCTACGAGCAGTACTTC. Residues: CAWSAPGPSFYEQYF. Based on the CDR3 plus reference TRBV30 and TRBJ2-7, the full variable domain is SQTIHQWPATLVQPVGSPLSLECTVEGTSNPNLYWYRQAAGRGLQLLFYSVGIGQISSEVPQNLSASRPQDRQFILSSKKLLLSDSGFYLCAWSAPGPSFYEQYFGPGTRLTVT.

The V gene is TRBV19, the J gene TRBJ2-3, with D possibly being TRBD1 or TRBD2 (5 bases each). The CDR3 has 16 residues. The ends were cut back, 3 bases at V and 1 base at J, with 14 bases in the middle. Germline loops: CDR1 LNHDA, CDR2 SQIVND (reference sequence). The CDR3 DNA is TGTGCCAGTAGTATTTATCGGCAGGGAGGCACAGATACGCAGTATTTT. It yields the protein CASSIYRQGGTDTQYF.

Many counts were recorded for this clonotype. The chain has TRBV7-2 and TRBJ2-5; D is uncertain. Trimming cost V 7 bases and J 2 bases, with 17 bases left between them. This CDR3 has 15 amino acids. Looked up from germline, CDR1 is SGHTA and CDR2 is FQGNSA. DNA of the CDR3: TGTGCCAGCACCACCGAGGTGATAGGGCAAGAGACCCAGTACTTC. Translated: CASTTEVIGQETQYF.